This TCR beta chain is from a study of shared clonotypes between healthy human individuals. Method: immunoSEQ multiplex PCR; TCRdb's copy keeps in-frame clones and lacks some. The table shows about 1 million clones, with under 80% occurring only once. Between the trimmed V and J ends, which lost 6 bases and 6 bases, there was a span of 18 bases. Germline loops: CDR1 SGHAT, CDR2 FQNNGV. This CDR3 region has 15 residues. This clone was observed once. The target antigen is unknown. Study results and caveats: Rarefaction curves obtained for sorted subsets showed sequencing incomplete despite large depth. Blood alone was sampled, and tissue repertoires likely differ.

This TCR derives from a man aged 18 to 35 in good health. This sequence joins TRBV11-2 and TRBJ2-1; TRBD2 is a possible D gene (6 bases). Sample: memory CD4+ T cells sorted from blood. The subset was: CD45RA-negative fraction. CDR3 region: CASRSIVGGANEQFF. The CDR3, as DNA: TGTGCCAGCAGGTCCATTGTTGGAGGGGCCAATGAGCAGTTCTTC.